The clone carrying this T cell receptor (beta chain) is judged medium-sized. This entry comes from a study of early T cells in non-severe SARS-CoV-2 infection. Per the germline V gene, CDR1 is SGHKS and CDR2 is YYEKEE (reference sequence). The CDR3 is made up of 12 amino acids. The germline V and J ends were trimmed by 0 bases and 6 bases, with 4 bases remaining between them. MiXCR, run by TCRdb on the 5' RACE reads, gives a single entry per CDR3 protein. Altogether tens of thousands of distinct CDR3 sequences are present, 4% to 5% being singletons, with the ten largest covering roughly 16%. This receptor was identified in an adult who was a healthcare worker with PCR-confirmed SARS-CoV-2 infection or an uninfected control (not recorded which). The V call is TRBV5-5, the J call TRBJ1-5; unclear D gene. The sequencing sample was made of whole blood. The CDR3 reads CASSLGSQPQHF. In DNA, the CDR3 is TGTGCCAGCAGCTTGGGGAGTCAGCCCCAGCATTTT.